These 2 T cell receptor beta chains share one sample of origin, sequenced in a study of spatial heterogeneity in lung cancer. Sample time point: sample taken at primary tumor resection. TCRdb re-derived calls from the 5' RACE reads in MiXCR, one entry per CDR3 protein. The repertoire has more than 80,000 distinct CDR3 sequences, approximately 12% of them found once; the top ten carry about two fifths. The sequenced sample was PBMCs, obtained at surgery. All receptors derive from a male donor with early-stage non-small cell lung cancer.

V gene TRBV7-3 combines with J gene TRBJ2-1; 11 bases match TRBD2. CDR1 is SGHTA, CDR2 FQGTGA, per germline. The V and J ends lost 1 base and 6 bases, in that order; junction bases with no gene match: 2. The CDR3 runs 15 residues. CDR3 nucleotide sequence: TGTGCCAGCAGCTTAATAGCGGGAGGGGTCAATGAGCAGTTCTTC. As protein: CASSLIAGGVNEQFF.

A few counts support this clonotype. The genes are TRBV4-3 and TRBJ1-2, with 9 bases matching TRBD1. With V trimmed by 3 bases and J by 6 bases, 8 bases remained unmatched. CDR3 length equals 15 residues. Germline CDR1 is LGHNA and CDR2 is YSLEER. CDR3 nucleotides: TGCGCCAGCAGCCACCCCGACAGGGGGGGACATGGCTACACCTTC. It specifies CASSHPDRGGHGYTF.